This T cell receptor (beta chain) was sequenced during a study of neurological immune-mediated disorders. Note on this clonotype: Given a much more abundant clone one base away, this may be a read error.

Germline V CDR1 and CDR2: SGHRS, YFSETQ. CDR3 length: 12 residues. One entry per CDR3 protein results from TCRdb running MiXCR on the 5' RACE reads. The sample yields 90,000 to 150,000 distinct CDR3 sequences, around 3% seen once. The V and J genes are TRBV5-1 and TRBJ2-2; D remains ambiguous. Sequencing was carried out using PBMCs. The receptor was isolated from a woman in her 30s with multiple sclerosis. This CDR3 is CDSSFTTGELFF. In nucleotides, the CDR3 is TGCGACAGCAGCTTTACAACCGGGGAGCTGTTTTTT.